This is a list of T cell receptor beta chains from one sample in a study of CD4 T cells in relation to SARS-CoV-2 and coronaviruses. Clones were read by immunoSEQ multiplex PCR, and TCRdb kept only the in-frame ones, dropping some. The table lists 60,000 to 85,000 clones, approximately 95% of them singletons. The sequencing sample was made of naive CD4+ T cells from PBMCs. The receptors were gathered from a human donor in good health. The CDR3 runs from the conserved cysteine through the conserved F or W. The D gene is left open where the match is weak. Clone size is given for some rows only: seen once, a few or many times, or a class if the clone is expanded.

>TRBD1|TRBJ2-2|TRBV24-1|.
CATSDFRDREAGELFF
TGTGCCACCAGTGATTTCCGGGACAGGGAGGCCGGGGAGCTGTTTTTT
>TRBD2|TRBJ2-1|TRBV7-3|once
CASSRLAGDSGEQFF
TGTGCCAGCAGCCGACTAGCGGGGGACTCTGGGGAGCAGTTCTTC
>.|TRBJ2-7|TRBV3-1/TRBV3-2|.
CASSQVGVIYEQYF
TGTGCCAGCAGCCAAGTGGGGGTTATCTACGAGCAGTACTTC
>TRBD1|TRBJ1-5|TRBV5-5|.
CASSQRQGGNQPQHF
TGTGCCAGCAGCCAACGACAGGGGGGCAATCAGCCCCAGCATTTT
>.|TRBJ2-7|TRBV4-1|.
CASSQDGLGEQYF
TGCGCCAGCAGCCAGGACGGGCTCGGCGAGCAGTACTTC
>.|TRBJ1-1|TRBV6-2/TRBV6-3|.
CASSYQTVTEAFF
TGTGCCAGCAGTTACCAGACAGTCACTGAAGCTTTCTTT
>.|TRBJ1-4|TRBV5-1|.
CASSLGGQDEKLFF
TGCGCCAGCAGCTTGGGAGGGCAGGATGAAAAACTGTTTTTT
>.|TRBJ1-5|TRBV28|.
CASSLAANQPQHF
TGTGCCAGCAGTTTGGCGGCAAATCAGCCCCAGCATTTT
>TRBD1|TRBJ1-4|TRBV30|.
CAWSRTGTGVEKLFF
TGTGCCTGGTCCAGAACCGGGACAGGGGTTGAAAAACTGTTTTTT
>TRBD1|TRBJ2-1|TRBV4-1|once
CASSQRIQGVAYNEQFF
TGCGCCAGCAGCCAAAGGATACAGGGGGTGGCCTACAATGAGCAGTTCTTC
>.|TRBJ2-1|TRBV12-3/TRBV12-4|.
CASSLTRVGEQFF
TGTGCCAGCAGTTTAACCAGGGTAGGAGAGCAGTTCTTC
>TRBD2|TRBJ2-1|TRBV28|.
CASTGLAPYEQFF
TGTGCCAGCACGGGACTAGCGCCCTATGAGCAGTTCTTC
>.|TRBJ2-1|TRBV5-6|.
CASSLQGLNEQFF
TGTGCCAGCAGCCTGCAGGGTCTTAATGAGCAGTTCTTC
>TRBD1|TRBJ1-4|TRBV18|.
CASSLTPRGQRLREKLFF
TGTGCCAGCTCACTGACCCCCAGGGGGCAAAGGTTGCGGGAAAAACTGTTTTTT
>.|TRBJ1-5|TRBV28|.
CASSFGGRTGQPQHF
TGTGCCAGCAGTTTCGGGGGAAGGACCGGTCAGCCCCAGCATTTT
>.|TRBJ1-1|TRBV7-2|.
CASSFTPRAEAFF
TGTGCCAGCAGCTTCACCCCCCGCGCTGAAGCTTTCTTT
>.|TRBJ1-2|TRBV29-1|.
CSVEADANYGYTF
TGCAGCGTTGAGGCTGATGCTAACTATGGCTACACCTTC
>.|TRBJ1-5|TRBV5-6|.
CASSLGYQPQHF
TGTGCCAGCAGCTTGGGTTACCAGCCCCAGCATTTT
>.|TRBJ1-6|TRBV28|.
CASSRRGYNSPLHF
TGTGCCAGCAGTCGCAGGGGATATAATTCACCCCTCCACTTT
>.|TRBJ2-5|TRBV6-1|once
CASSEEVREETQYF
TGTGCCAGCAGTGAAGAGGTGAGGGAAGAGACCCAGTACTTC
>.|TRBJ1-1|TRBV18|.
CASSPRPSSVTEAFF
TGTGCCAGCTCACCCCGGCCGAGTTCGGTCACTGAAGCTTTCTTT
>TRBD1|TRBJ2-7|TRBV4-1|few
CASSPQGQGSTYEQYF
TGCGCCAGCAGCCCCCAGGGACAGGGCTCCACCTACGAGCAGTACTTC
>TRBD2|TRBJ2-7|TRBV5-1|.
CASSFFYPPGTSGRYEQYF
TGCGCCAGCAGCTTCTTCTACCCTCCTGGGACTAGCGGGAGATACGAGCAGTACTTC
>.|TRBJ1-5|TRBV6-5|.
CASSQGPYSNQPQHF
TGTGCCAGCAGCCAGGGTCCCTATAGCAATCAGCCCCAGCATTTT
>TRBD2|TRBJ2-1|TRBV9|.
CASNRGGAVHNEQFF
TGTGCCAGCAACCGCGGGGGGGCCGTCCACAATGAGCAGTTCTTC
>.|TRBJ2-2|TRBV9|.
CASSVVVGITGELFF
TGTGCCAGCAGCGTAGTGGTGGGAATCACCGGGGAGCTGTTTTTT
>.|TRBJ1-4|TRBV6-5|.
CASRRTANEKLFF
TGTGCCAGCCGTAGGACAGCTAATGAAAAACTGTTTTTT
>.|TRBJ1-1|TRBV3-1/TRBV3-2|.
CASSQVSTEAFF
TGTGCCAGCAGCCAAGTAAGCACTGAAGCTTTCTTT
>TRBD1|TRBJ1-2|TRBV5-1|once
CASMLGPPPGQGRALYGYTF
TGCGCCAGCATGTTGGGTCCTCCACCGGGACAGGGGCGCGCACTCTATGGCTACACCTTC
>.|TRBJ1-1|TRBV30|.
CAWSRAGWATEAFF
TGTGCCTGGAGTCGGGCGGGCTGGGCCACTGAAGCTTTCTTT
>.|TRBJ2-7|TRBV27|.
CASSAPGTYEQYF
TGTGCCAGCAGCGCCCCGGGCACCTACGAGCAGTACTTC
>.|TRBJ2-1|TRBV18|.
CASSLSKTVTFF
TGTGCCAGCTCACTTTCGAAGACAGTAACATTCTTC
>TRBD1|TRBJ1-1|TRBV9|.
CASSPGQPNTEAFF
TGTGCCAGCAGCCCGGGACAGCCGAACACTGAAGCTTTCTTT
>.|TRBJ2-3|TRBV19|.
CASSIRQGRTDTQYF
TGTGCCAGTAGTATTAGGCAAGGCCGCACAGATACGCAGTATTTT
>TRBD1|TRBJ1-1|TRBV5-1|.
CASSLGTTGRTEAFF
TGCGCCAGCAGCTTGGGAACGACAGGGCGCACTGAAGCTTTCTTT
>.|TRBJ2-3|TRBV7-3|once
CASSLGASSTDTQYF
TGTGCCAGCAGCTTAGGAGCGAGTAGCACAGATACGCAGTATTTT
>.|TRBJ1-2|TRBV2|.
CASSEGGGYTF
TGTGCCAGCAGTGAAGGCGGAGGCTACACCTTC
>.|TRBJ2-3|TRBV7-3|.
CASSTGPDTQYF
TGTGCCAGCAGCACGGGACCAGATACGCAGTATTTT
>TRBD2|TRBJ2-3|TRBV7-3|.
CASSRLANTDTQYF
TGTGCCAGCAGCCGACTAGCGAACACAGATACGCAGTATTTT
>.|TRBJ2-7|TRBV27|.
CASSLSGHYEQYF
TGTGCCAGCAGTTTATCTGGGCACTACGAGCAGTACTTC
>.|TRBJ1-1|TRBV19|.
CASSIQWVSTEAFF
TGTGCCAGTAGTATACAGTGGGTGAGCACTGAAGCTTTCTTT
>TRBD1|TRBJ1-1|TRBV30|.
CAWSITPGGNTEAFF
TGTGCCTGGAGTATTACACCAGGGGGGAACACTGAAGCTTTCTTT
>.|TRBJ2-7|TRBV6-4|.
CASTHLDGSEEQYF
TGTGCCAGCACCCATCTGGACGGAAGCGAGGAGCAGTACTTC